This entry concerns a single TCR beta chain. CDR3 length: 14 residues. Trimming removed 6 bases at V and 9 bases at J, with 17 bases between. The V gene's germline CDR1 is PRHDT and CDR2 FYEKMQ (reference sequence). In the authors' methods: Quantification of nucleated cells was approximated via reference gene primer amplification. Profiled with immunoSEQ multiplex PCR; TCRdb holds only in-frame clones, not every one. V and J calls and clone size are given by that table; D and trimming were obtained from the DNA. The sample holds about 170,000 clones, approximately 82% seen once. This record belongs to a study of blood T cell repertoires in COVID-19. The study drew participants aged about 18 to 89 years from roughly 25 US areas.

The sample consisted of PBMCs or T cells enriched from blood (not recorded which). The receptor comes from a woman between 50 and 59 years old in a cohort exposed to, infected with or recovered from COVID-19 (not recorded which). This chain joins TRBV13 and TRBJ2-2, with D tentatively TRBD1 (5 bases). Here the CDR3 reads CASSFTQGLRELFF. CDR3 DNA: TGTGCCAGCAGTTTTACTCAGGGATTGAGGGAGCTGTTTTTT.